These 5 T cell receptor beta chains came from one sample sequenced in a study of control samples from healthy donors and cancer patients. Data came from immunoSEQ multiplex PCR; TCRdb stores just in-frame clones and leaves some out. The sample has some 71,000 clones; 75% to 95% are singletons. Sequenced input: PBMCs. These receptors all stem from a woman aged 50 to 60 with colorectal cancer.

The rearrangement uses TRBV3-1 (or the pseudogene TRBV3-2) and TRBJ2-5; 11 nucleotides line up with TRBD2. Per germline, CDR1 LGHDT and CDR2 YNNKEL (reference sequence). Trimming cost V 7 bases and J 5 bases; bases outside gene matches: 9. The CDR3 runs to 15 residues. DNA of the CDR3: TGTGCCAGCACGGCGCTAGCGGGAGGCGCGGAGACCCAGTACTTC. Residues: CASTALAGGAETQYF.

In DNA, the CDR3 is TGTGCCTGGAATACAGGGTACGAGCAGTACTTC. This translates into CAWNTGYEQYF. V is TRBV30 and J is TRBJ2-7; D may be TRBD1 (6 bases). From germline, CDR1 is GTSNPN and CDR2 SVGIG (reference sequence). The ends were cut back, 4 bases at V and 4 bases at J, with 8 bases in the middle. The CDR3 has 11 residues.

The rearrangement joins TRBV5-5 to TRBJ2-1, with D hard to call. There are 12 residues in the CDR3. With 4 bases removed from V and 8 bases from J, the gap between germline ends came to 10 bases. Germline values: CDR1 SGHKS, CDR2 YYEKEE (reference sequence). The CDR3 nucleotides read TGTGCCAGCAGCAGGGTAGCCCATGAGCAGTTCTTC. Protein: CASSRVAHEQFF.

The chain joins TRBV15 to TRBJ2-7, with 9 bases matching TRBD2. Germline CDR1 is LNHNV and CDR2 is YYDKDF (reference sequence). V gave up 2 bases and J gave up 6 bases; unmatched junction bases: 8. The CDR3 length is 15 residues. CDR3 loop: CATSRPSGGFSEQYF. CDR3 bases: TGTGCCACCAGCAGACCAAGCGGGGGGTTCTCCGAGCAGTACTTC.

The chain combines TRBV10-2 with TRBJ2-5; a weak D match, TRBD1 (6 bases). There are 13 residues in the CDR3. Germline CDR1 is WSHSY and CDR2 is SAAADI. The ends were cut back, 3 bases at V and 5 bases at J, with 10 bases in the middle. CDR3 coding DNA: TGCGCCAGCAGTGACAGGGGCTTGGAGACCCAGTACTTC. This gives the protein CASSDRGLETQYF.